A single T cell receptor beta chain is shown here with its context. This sample is drawn from a study of blood T cell repertoires in COVID-19. CDR1 and CDR2 from the germline V gene are ENHRY and SYGVKD. The CDR3 has 15 residues. V was cut by 4 bases and J by 6 bases, with 15 bases left in between. As originally analysed: Estimates of nucleated cell counts were drawn from the amplification of reference gene primers. Here immunoSEQ multiplex PCR was the method, and the copy in TCRdb shows in-frame clones only, minus some. V and J calls and clone size are given by that table; D and trimming were obtained from the DNA. The sample has some 380,000 clones, about 87% seen once; the top ten hold approximately 1.2%. Recovered status applied to Cohort 3 donors who had two consecutive negative PCRs. It also applied to those with clearance or with symptom resolution.

The clonotype was recovered from a man younger than 40 who had recovered from COVID-19. Material: PBMCs or T cells enriched from blood (not recorded which). The chain employs TRBV10-3 and TRBJ2-2; D perhaps matches TRBD2 (5 bases). CDR3 protein: CAISGIGDPAGELFF. Written as DNA, the CDR3 is TGTGCCATCAGTGGGATCGGGGATCCGGCCGGGGAGCTGTTTTTT.